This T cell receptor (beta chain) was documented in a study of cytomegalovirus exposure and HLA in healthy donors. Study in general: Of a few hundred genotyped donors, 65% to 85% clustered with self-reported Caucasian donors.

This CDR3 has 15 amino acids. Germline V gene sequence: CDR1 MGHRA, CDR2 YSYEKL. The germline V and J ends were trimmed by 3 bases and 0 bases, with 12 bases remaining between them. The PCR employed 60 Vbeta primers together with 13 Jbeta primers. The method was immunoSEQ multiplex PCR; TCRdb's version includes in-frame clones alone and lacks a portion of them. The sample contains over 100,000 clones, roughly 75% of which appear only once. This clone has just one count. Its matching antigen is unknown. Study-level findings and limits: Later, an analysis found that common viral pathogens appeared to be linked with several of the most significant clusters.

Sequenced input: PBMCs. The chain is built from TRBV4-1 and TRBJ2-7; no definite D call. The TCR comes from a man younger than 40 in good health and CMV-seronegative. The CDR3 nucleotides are TGCGCCAGCAGCCACGGTGGCGGTTACTCCTACGAGCAGTACTTC. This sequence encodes CASSHGGGYSYEQYF.